This T cell receptor beta chain originates from a study of technical replicates of blood from a few donors. Clones were sequenced by immunoSEQ multiplex PCR, and TCRdb holds only the in-frame ones, with some missing. This sample yields 79,000 or so clones, of which about 91% are seen a single time; about 0.25% belongs to the top ten. With V trimmed by 2 bases and J by 4 bases, 6 bases remained unmatched. The CDR3 runs 15 residues. Germline CDR1 MNHNS, CDR2 SASEGT. The TCR comes from a human donor in good health. The V and J genes are TRBV6-1 and TRBJ2-3; TRBD2 agrees at 7 bases. Sequencing was performed on T cells isolated from PBMCs. As DNA, the CDR3 is TGTGCCAGCAGTGAACTAACGGGGGGATCAGATACGCAGTATTTT. It yields the protein CASSELTGGSDTQYF.